These 23 T cell receptor beta chains were sequenced from one sample in a study of yellow fever vaccine responses in identical twins. MiXCR, run by TCRdb on the RT-PCR reads, gives a single entry per CDR3 protein. Of roughly 20,000 distinct CDR3 sequences listed, 55% to 70% are singletons. The specimen comprised T cells from blood (PBMCs), unsorted or a sorted subset (not recorded which), sampled before or after yellow fever vaccination (not recorded which). The receptors originated from a woman in her late teens or twenties who received the yellow fever vaccine.

CDR3 in amino acids: CSARAAGREIETQYF. The CDR3 DNA reads TGCAGTGCTAGAGCGGCAGGGAGGGAAATAGAGACCCAGTACTTC. The chain links TRBV20-1 to TRBJ2-5; TRBD2 aligns across 7 bases. The CDR3 is 15 amino acids. After removal of 1 base from V and 4 bases from J, the junction contained 9 bases not matched to a gene. From germline, CDR1 is DFQATT and CDR2 SNEGSKA (reference sequence).

This clonotype has just a few counts. The chain joins TRBV4-1 to TRBJ2-3; the match to TRBD2 covers 10 bases. This CDR3 has 14 residues. Trimming removed 6 bases from V and 6 bases from J; junction bases left unmatched: 6. Germline lookup yields CDR1 MGHRA and CDR2 YSYEKL. The CDR3 reads CASRLTTSGDTQYF. CDR3 DNA sequence: TGCGCCAGCAGACTCACGACTAGCGGGGATACGCAGTATTTT.

The V and J genes are TRBV11-3 and TRBJ2-1; weak D call: TRBD2 (5 bases). The CDR3 consists of 15 residues. V was clipped by 3 bases and J by 3 bases, with 12 bases between them. Germline CDR1 SGHNT, CDR2 YENEEA. The CDR3 loop reads CASSLGSPLYNEQFF. The DNA for the CDR3 is TGTGCCAGCAGCTTGGGGAGCCCCCTCTACAATGAGCAGTTCTTC.

V is TRBV29-1 and J is TRBJ1-1, with D hard to call. This CDR3 is 15 amino acids long. Trimming removed 3 bases at V and 3 bases at J, with 17 bases between. In germline, CDR1 is SQVTM, CDR2 ANQGSEA. CDR3 DNA: TGCAGCGTTGATTCGGAGAAAATTGGGGACACTGAAGCTTTCTTT. Its translation: CSVDSEKIGDTEAFF.

V is TRBV6-4 and J is TRBJ2-1; TRBD1 aligns across 9 bases. The V gene end was trimmed by 5 bases and the J gene end by 3 bases; junction bases not matched to a gene: 8. Germline CDR1 reads MRHNA; CDR2 reads SNTAGT. This CDR3 spans 16 amino acids. The CDR3 spells CASSKRTGVVYNEQFF. The CDR3 DNA is TGTGCCAGCAGTAAACGGACAGGGGTTGTCTACAATGAGCAGTTCTTC.

V and J are TRBV29-1 and TRBJ1-5; weak D call: TRBD1 (5 bases). Trimming pared 3 bases from V and 2 bases from J, leaving 8 bases between. Per germline, CDR1 SQVTM and CDR2 ANQGSEA. This CDR3 has 13 amino acids. The CDR3, as DNA: TGCAGCGTTGAGGTAGGGGGCAATCAGCCCCAGCATTTT. Protein: CSVEVGGNQPQHF. Variable domain in full (rest from reference TRBV29-1 and TRBJ1-5): SAVISQKPSRDICQRGTSLTIQCQVDSQVTMMFWYRQQPGQSLTLIATANQGSEATYESGFVIDKFPISRPNLTFSTLTVSNMSPEDSSIYLCSVEVGGNQPQHFGDGTRLSIL.

The rearrangement joins TRBV4-1 to TRBJ1-6; unclear D gene. Germline loops: CDR1 MGHRA, CDR2 YSYEKL. CDR3 size: 16 residues. Deletions cut 1 base from V and 0 bases from J, with 7 bases between. The CDR3 DNA reads as TGCGCCAGCAGCCAAGCACCGAGCTCCTATAATTCACCCCTCCACTTT. The encoded protein is CASSQAPSSYNSPLHF.

The chain is built from TRBV29-1 and TRBJ2-1; 7 bases align to TRBD2. The V gene end was trimmed by 5 bases and the J gene end by 0 bases; junction bases not matched to a gene: 7. Germline V gene lookup returns CDR1 SQVTM and CDR2 ANQGSEA. The CDR3 extends over 15 amino acids. In nucleotides, the CDR3 is TGCAGCGTTTCTGAGCGGGGAAGCTCCTACAATGAGCAGTTCTTC. Translation gives CSVSERGSSYNEQFF.

The rearrangement uses TRBV29-1 and TRBJ2-1; 7 bases match TRBD1. CDR3 length: 13 residues. The germline V gene encodes CDR1 SQVTM and CDR2 ANQGSEA. V lost 4 bases to trimming and J lost 4 bases; unmatched junction nucleotides: 4. The CDR3: CSVAQGVYNEQFF. The CDR3 nucleotides read TGCAGCGTTGCGCAGGGGGTGTACAATGAGCAGTTCTTC.

The rearrangement uses TRBV29-1 and TRBJ2-1, with D possibly being TRBD1 (5 bases). This CDR3 contains 12 residues. Per germline, CDR1 SQVTM and CDR2 ANQGSEA. The CDR3 bases are TGCGTGAGGCAGGGTCGTACGGGTGAGCAGTTCTTC. This translates into CVRQGRTGEQFF.

The count of this clonotype is one. The chain links TRBV24-1 to TRBJ1-6; TRBD1 matches at 7 bases. Germline loops: CDR1 KGHDR, CDR2 SFDVKD. The CDR3 is made up of 15 amino acids. Trimming took 3 bases from V and 4 from J; bases not matched to a gene: 2. CDR3 DNA sequence: TGTGCCACCAGTGATGGGACAGATTATAATTCACCCCTCCACTTT. It codes for CATSDGTDYNSPLHF.

The rearrangement links TRBV29-1 to TRBJ2-7; 8 nucleotides line up with TRBD1. Germline V gene lookup returns CDR1 SQVTM and CDR2 ANQGSEA. The junction had 0 bases not matched to a gene; V was cut back by 4 bases and J by 1 base. CDR3 length: 12 amino acids. CDR3 region: CSVGTGSYEQYF. The CDR3 DNA reads TGCAGCGTTGGGACAGGGTCCTACGAGCAGTACTTC.

The chain has TRBV19 and TRBJ2-1; D gene unclear. V lost 9 bases and J lost 3, with 15 bases in between. The CDR3 totals 14 residues. Germline CDR1 LNHDA, CDR2 SQIVND (reference sequence). Here the CDR3 reads CARKGGKNYNEQFF. CDR3 bases: TGTGCCAGAAAGGGTGGGAAAAACTACAATGAGCAGTTCTTC.

This clonotype was seen a few times. The chain links TRBV5-6 to TRBJ1-1, with D uncertain. CDR1 is SGHDT, CDR2 YYEEEE, per germline. CDR3 length: 16 amino acids. V was shortened by 6 bases and J by 5 bases, with 23 bases between the two germline ends. CDR3 sequence (DNA): TGTGCCAGCATCCAAACGCGGACCAGGCCGGGGACTGAAGCTTTCTTT. This codes for CASIQTRTRPGTEAFF.

The chain links TRBV13 to TRBJ2-7; D is uncertain. CDR1 and CDR2 (germline): PRHDT, FYEKMQ (reference sequence). Trimming left V 9 bases short and J 6 bases short, with 9 bases between. This CDR3 is built from 10 residues. CDR3 protein: CASKGGEQYF. In DNA, the CDR3 is TGTGCCAGTAAGGGCGGCGAGCAGTACTTC.

This clonotype was recorded once. The chain couples TRBV12-3 or TRBV12-4 to TRBJ2-3; no definite D call. The CDR3 spans 16 residues. The V gene lost 7 bases and the J gene lost 2 bases, with 19 bases spanning the gap. CDR3 nucleotides: TGTGCCAGCACCCGTCGCGACAACTTTATCACAGATACGCAGTATTTT. It is translated as CASTRRDNFITDTQYF.

The V and J genes are TRBV19 and TRBJ1-5; D gene unclear. Germline assignment: CDR1 LNHDA and CDR2 SQIVND (reference sequence). Trimming removed 7 bases from V and 2 bases from J, with 6 bases in between. This CDR3 spans 12 amino acids. CDR3 region: CASTQGNQPQHF. CDR3 DNA sequence: TGTGCCAGTACTCAGGGCAATCAGCCCCAGCATTTT.

This rearrangement joins TRBV15 to TRBJ1-5; D uncertain. CDR1 and CDR2 (germline): LNHNV, YYDKDF (reference sequence). Between the trimmed V and J ends, which lost 1 base and 1 base, there was a span of 2 bases. There are 13 residues in the CDR3. CDR3 sequence: CATSRGSNQPQHF. CDR3 sequence (DNA): TGTGCCACCAGCAGAGGCAGCAATCAGCCCCAGCATTTT.

The J gene is TRBJ2-5, the V gene TRBV2; 8 bases map to TRBD2. The CDR3 extends over 14 amino acids. V lost 9 bases, J lost 3 bases, and 9 bases stayed unmatched. The germline CDR1 and CDR2 sequences are SNHLY and FYNNEI. Here the CDR3 reads CASSTALAEETQYF. The CDR3 coding sequence is TGTGCCAGTAGTACGGCACTAGCGGAAGAGACCCAGTACTTC.

The genes are TRBV20-1 and TRBJ2-5; 7 bases align to TRBD1. Unmatched junction bases numbered 6, after V lost 1 base and J lost 1 base. The CDR3 contains 15 residues. CDR1 is DFQATT and CDR2 is SNEGSKA in the germline V gene (reference sequence). In DNA form, the CDR3 reads TGCAGTGCTAGAGTTCCAGGGGGTTTCCAAGAGACCCAGTACTTC. The encoded protein is CSARVPGGFQETQYF.

This rearrangement joins TRBV12-3 or TRBV12-4 to TRBJ2-5; D unclear. Deletions cut 3 bases from V and 11 bases from J, with 10 bases between. The CDR3 is 11 amino acids. CDR3 residues: CASSFLEEQYF. CDR3 bases: TGTGCCAGCAGTTTTCTTGAGGAACAGTACTTC.

This clonotype was picked up a small number of times. The chain couples TRBV10-3 to TRBJ1-1; D gene ambiguous. With 4 bases removed from V and 4 bases from J, the gap between germline ends came to 10 bases. This CDR3 has 13 amino acids. Germline V gene data show CDR1 as ENHRY and CDR2 as SYGVKD. CDR3 in DNA: TGTGCCATCAGTGGAGCGGGGAGCACTGAAGCTTTCTTT. It specifies CAISGAGSTEAFF.

This clonotype was seen just once. J is TRBJ1-4 and V is TRBV6-2 or TRBV6-3, with 8 bases lining up with TRBD1. This CDR3 is 15 amino acids long. Germline CDR1 is MNHEY and CDR2 is SVGEGT. V shed 4 bases and J 4 bases; nucleotides not matched to a gene: 5. The CDR3 DNA reads TGTGCCAGCAGTTCCATGGGACAGGTTAATGAAAAACTGTTTTTT. Its protein product is CASSSMGQVNEKLFF.